This T cell receptor (beta chain) is drawn from a study of identical twins. Study-wide findings and caveats: Clonotypes of the beta chain that were abundant in cord blood carried fewer insertions (memory repertoires showed none). Cross-sectional statistics, not tracking of the same donors, supported the conclusions.

Healthy Caucasians were all of the donors. MiXCR, run by TCRdb on the 5' RACE reads, gives a single entry per CDR3 protein. Among 240,000 or so distinct CDR3 sequences listed, 10% were seen once. Germline V lookup: CDR1 LNHDA, CDR2 SQIVND (reference sequence). This CDR3 is 15 amino acids long. V was pared by 3 bases and J by 5 bases, with 14 bases between. This clonotype was counted many times. What it recognizes is unknown. The sequencing sample was made of memory T cells sorted from blood. The clonotype originates from a man in his fifties or sixties in good health. The chain employs TRBV19 and TRBJ2-1, with D perhaps assigned TRBD1 or TRBD2 (5 bases each). The CDR3 sequence is CASSIGGGYNNEQFF. The DNA for the CDR3 is TGTGCCAGTAGTATCGGTGGGGGTTACAACAATGAGCAGTTCTTC.